This T cell receptor beta chain was observed in a study of T cells in Graves' hyperthyroidism and ophthalmopathy. The study, taken as a whole, reports: Most expanded thyroid clonotypes above 0.001 recurred in blood.

Stable Graves' hyperthyroidism meant no ophthalmopathy progression within 18 months. Clinical symptoms, serum thyroxine and TRAb, thyroid ultrasound and orbital computed tomography together formed the diagnostic basis. A 10 ml volume of fresh peripheral blood provided the PBMCs. The source material, RNA transcripts, was used to amplify TCR beta CDR3 regions. HTBI primers were the set used in a first-round RT-PCR of the TCR CDR3. One entry per CDR3 protein results from TCRdb running MiXCR on the multiplex PCR reads. The repertoire holds 300,000 to 400,000 distinct CDR3 sequences, with under 15% as singletons. The sample holds a few counts of this clonotype. Its target is unknown. The source of this sequence is a woman under 30 with Graves' hyperthyroidism. Material for sequencing was blood.

This CDR3 is CATSRDRQVPKNIQYF. The CDR3 DNA reads TGTGCCACCAGCAGAGATCGGCAGGTTCCAAAAAACATTCAGTACTTC. J is TRBJ2-4 and V is TRBV15; no firm D call. This CDR3 region has 16 residues. Trimming cost V 0 bases and J 4 bases, with 13 bases left between them. The germline V gene encodes CDR1 LNHNV and CDR2 YYDKDF (reference sequence).